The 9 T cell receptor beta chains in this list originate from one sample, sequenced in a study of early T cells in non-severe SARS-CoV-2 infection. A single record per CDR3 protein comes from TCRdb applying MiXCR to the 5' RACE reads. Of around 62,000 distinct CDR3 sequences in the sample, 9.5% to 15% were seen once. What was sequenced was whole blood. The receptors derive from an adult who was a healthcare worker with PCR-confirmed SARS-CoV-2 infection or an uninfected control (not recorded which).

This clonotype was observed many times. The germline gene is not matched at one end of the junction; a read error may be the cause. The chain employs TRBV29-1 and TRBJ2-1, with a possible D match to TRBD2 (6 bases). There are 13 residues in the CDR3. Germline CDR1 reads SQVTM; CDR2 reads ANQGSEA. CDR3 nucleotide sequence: TGCAGCCTTGAAGGAAAGCGGGACAATGAGCAGTTCTTC. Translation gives CSLEGKRDNEQFF.

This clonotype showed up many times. The CDR3 reads CASSQRTSGSPQYF. As DNA, the CDR3 is TGTGCCAGCAGCCAAAGGACTAGCGGGAGTCCGCAGTATTTT. The chain combines TRBV3-1 with TRBJ2-3; TRBD2 aligns across 13 bases. The germline V gene has CDR1 LGHDT and CDR2 YNNKEL (reference sequence). This CDR3 is 14 amino acids long. With 2 bases clipped from V and 10 bases from J, the junction kept 3 bases outside the gene matches.

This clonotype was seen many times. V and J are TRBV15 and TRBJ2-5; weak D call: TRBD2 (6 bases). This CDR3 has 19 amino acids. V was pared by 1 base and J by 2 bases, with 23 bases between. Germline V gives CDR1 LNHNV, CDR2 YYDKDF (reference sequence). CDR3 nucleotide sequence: TGTGCCACCAGCAGAGTGGGGGTGTGGTCCGGGAGCCCACAAGAGACCCAGTACTTC. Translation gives CATSRVGVWSGSPQETQYF.

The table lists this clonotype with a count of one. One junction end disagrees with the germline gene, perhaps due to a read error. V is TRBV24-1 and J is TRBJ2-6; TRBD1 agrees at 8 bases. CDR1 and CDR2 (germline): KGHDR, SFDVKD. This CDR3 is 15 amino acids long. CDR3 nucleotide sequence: TGTGCCACCAGTCCCCGAGAGACAGGGGTCAACGTCCTGACTTTC. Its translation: CATSPRETGVNVLTF.

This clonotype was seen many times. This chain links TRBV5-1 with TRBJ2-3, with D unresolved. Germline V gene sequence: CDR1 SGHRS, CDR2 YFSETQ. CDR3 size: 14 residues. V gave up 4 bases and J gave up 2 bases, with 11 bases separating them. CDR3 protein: CASSGGDYTDTQYF. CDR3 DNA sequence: TGCGCCAGCAGCGGCGGAGATTACACAGATACGCAGTATTTT. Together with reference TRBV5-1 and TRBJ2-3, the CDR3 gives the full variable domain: KAGVTQTPRYLIKTRGQQVTLSCSPISGHRSVSWYQQTPGQGLQFLFEYFSETQRNKGNFPGRFSGRQFSNSRSEMNVSTLELGDSALYLCASSGGDYTDTQYFGPGTRLTVL.

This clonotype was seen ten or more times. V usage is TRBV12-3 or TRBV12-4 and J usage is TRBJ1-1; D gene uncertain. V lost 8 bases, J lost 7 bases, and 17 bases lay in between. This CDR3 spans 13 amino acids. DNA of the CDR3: TGTGCCAGCTCTAGGGCTAGGGCCGATGAAGCTTTCTTT. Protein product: CASSRARADEAFF.

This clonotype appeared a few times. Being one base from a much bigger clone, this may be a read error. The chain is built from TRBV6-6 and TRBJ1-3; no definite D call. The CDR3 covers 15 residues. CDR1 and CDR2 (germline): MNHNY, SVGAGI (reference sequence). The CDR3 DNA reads TGTGCCAGCAGTTACGGGCAGCGCTCTGAAAACACCATATATTTT. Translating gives CASSYGQRSENTIYF.

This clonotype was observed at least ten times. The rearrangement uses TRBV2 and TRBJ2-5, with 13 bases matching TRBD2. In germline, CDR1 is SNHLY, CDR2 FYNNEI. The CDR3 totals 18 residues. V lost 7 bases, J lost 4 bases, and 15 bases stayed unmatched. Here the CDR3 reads CASTWTSGSRGRGETQYF. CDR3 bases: TGTGCCAGCACTTGGACTAGCGGGAGTAGGGGGCGGGGAGAGACCCAGTACTTC.

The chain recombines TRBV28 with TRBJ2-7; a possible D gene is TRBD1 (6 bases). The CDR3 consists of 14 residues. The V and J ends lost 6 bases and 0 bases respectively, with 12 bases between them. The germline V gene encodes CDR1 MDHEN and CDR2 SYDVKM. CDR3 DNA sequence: TGTGCCAGCAGGGGACACACCGCCTCCTACGAGCAGTACTTC. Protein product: CASRGHTASYEQYF.